This T cell receptor beta chain originates from a study of blood T cell repertoires in COVID-19. About the research overall: Sources were T cells, B-cell-depleted T cells, or PBMCs; the material itself was cDNA or gDNA.

Clinical histories supplied by participants themselves formed the basis of cohort assignment. Two consecutive negative NP/OP PCR tests, clearance, or resolved symptoms defined Cohort 3 recovery. The authors' processing: How many nucleated cells were present was estimated from reference gene primer amplification. Data came from immunoSEQ multiplex PCR; TCRdb stores just in-frame clones and leaves some out. Clone size and V and J calls were adopted from that table, with D and trimming inferred from the DNA. The data show hundreds of thousands of clones, with roughly 87% seen just once and around 3% held by the top ten. The TCR comes from a woman aged 30 to 39 who had recovered from COVID-19. Material: PBMCs or T cells enriched from blood (not recorded which).

CDR3 bases: TGTGCCAGTAGTATGACGGGGGGTCGTAACGGGGAGCTGTTTTTT. Its protein product is CASSMTGGRNGELFF. The genes are TRBV19 and TRBJ2-2; 7 bases are shared with TRBD2. J was trimmed by 7 bases and V by 3 bases; bases with no gene match: 8. In germline, CDR1 is LNHDA, CDR2 SQIVND (reference sequence). This CDR3 has 15 residues. The variable domain in full, completed from reference TRBV19 and TRBJ2-2, reads DGGITQSPKYLFRKEGQNVTLSCEQNLNHDAMYWYRQDPGQGLRLIYYSQIVNDFQKGDIAEGYSVSREKKESFPLTVTSAQKNPTAFYLCASSMTGGRNGELFFGEGSRLTVL.